These T cell receptor beta chains were read from a single sample in a study of blood T cell repertoires in COVID-19. Libraries were prepared by immunoSEQ multiplex PCR; TCRdb keeps only in-frame clonotypes and omits some of them. The table shows 400,000 to 450,000 clones, with roughly 88% occurring only once. Sequencing used peripheral blood. Every receptor here comes from a woman in her 30s with active or convalescent COVID-19. Each CDR3 is given with its conserved first and last residue. The D gene is left open where the match is weak. Where a row states a size, it is once, few, many or the class of an expanded clone; other rows omit it.

TRBD2	TRBV5-5	TRBJ2-5	15	-	CASSLGSGREETQYF	TGTGCCAGCAGCTTGGGTAGCGGGAGGGAAGAGACCCAGTACTTC
-	TRBV6-5	TRBJ1-4	12	-	CASVQGNEKLFF	TGTGCCAGCGTCCAGGGTAATGAAAAACTGTTTTTT
TRBD1	TRBV19	TRBJ1-3	16	once	CASSNSGGGSGNTIYF	TGTGCCAGTAGTAACTCAGGGGGTGGCTCTGGAAACACCATATATTTT
TRBD1	TRBV10-2	TRBJ2-7	15	-	CASSETGAITREQYF	TGCGCCAGCAGTGAAACAGGGGCTATCACTAGGGAGCAGTACTTC
TRBD1	TRBV20-1	TRBJ1-2	13	-	CSASNRGRDGYTF	TGCAGTGCTAGTAACAGGGGGCGGGATGGCTACACCTTC
-	TRBV19	TRBJ1-4	16	-	CASSPMEAGGHEKLFF	TGTGCCAGTAGCCCGATGGAAGCGGGGGGTCATGAAAAACTGTTTTTT
TRBD1	TRBV9	TRBJ1-5	14	-	CASSAGTANQPQHF	TGTGCCAGCAGCGCCGGGACAGCAAATCAGCCCCAGCATTTT
-	TRBV4-2	TRBJ1-2	15	-	CASSHIRDTDYGYTF	TGTGCCAGCAGCCACATCCGGGACACGGACTATGGCTACACCTTC
TRBD1	TRBV7-2	TRBJ2-7	14	few	CASSLDRASYEQYF	TGTGCCAGCAGCCTGGACAGGGCTTCCTACGAGCAGTACTTC
-	TRBV18	TRBJ1-2	15	-	CASSPGAGPLYGYTF	TGTGCCAGCTCACCAGGTGCAGGTCCCCTCTATGGCTACACCTTC
-	TRBV5-1	TRBJ2-3	14	-	CASSPRLAADTQYF	TGCGCCAGCAGCCCGAGGCTAGCCGCAGATACGCAGTATTTT
TRBD2	TRBV6-2/TRBV6-3	TRBJ2-7	17	few	CASSASLWRGGVYEQYF	TGTGCCAGCAGTGCCTCCCTGTGGCGGGGGGGCGTTTACGAGCAGTACTTC
-	TRBV5-4	TRBJ2-1	16	-	CASSRVDRFATNEQFF	TGTGCCAGCAGCCGAGTCGACAGGTTCGCCACCAATGAGCAGTTCTTC
TRBD1	TRBV5-1	TRBJ1-5	15	-	CASSLGTGVNQPQHF	TGCGCCAGCAGCTTGGGGACAGGAGTAAATCAGCCCCAGCATTTT
-	TRBV11-2	TRBJ1-2	14	-	CASSFGVLNYGYTF	TGTGCCAGCAGCTTTGGAGTGTTGAACTATGGCTACACCTTC
TRBD1	TRBV19	TRBJ2-7	14	-	CASAPGQGLSKQYF	TGTGCCAGTGCTCCGGGACAGGGTTTGTCGAAGCAGTACTTC
TRBD1	TRBV30	TRBJ2-7	15	-	CAWSRGQGLTYEQYF	TGTGCCTGGAGTCGGGGACAGGGGCTCACCTACGAGCAGTACTTC
-	TRBV27	TRBJ2-2	17	-	CASSLSGGTGNTGELFF	TGTGCCAGCAGTTTATCGGGAGGGACAGGGAACACCGGGGAGCTGTTTTTT
TRBD2	TRBV11-2	TRBJ2-3	14	-	CASSRGGQGDTQYF	TGTGCCAGCAGCCGGGGGGGGCAAGGAGATACGCAGTATTTT
-	TRBV3-1/TRBV3-2	TRBJ2-3	15	once	CASSQVSSRTDTQYF	TGTGCCAGCAGCCAAGTGTCCTCCCGCACAGATACGCAGTATTTT
-	TRBV27	TRBJ1-4	15	once	CASKGHSLTDEKLFF	TGTGCCAGCAAGGGACACTCGTTGACAGATGAAAAACTGTTTTTT
TRBD2	TRBV15	TRBJ2-5	18	-	CATSRDSAQRGSGETQYF	TGTGCCACCAGCAGAGATTCCGCCCAGCGCGGGAGTGGAGAGACCCAGTACTTC
TRBD1	TRBV4-1	TRBJ2-7	14	-	CASSQDKGQGVQYF	TGCGCCAGCAGCCAAGATAAGGGACAGGGCGTGCAGTACTTC
TRBD1	TRBV6-5	TRBJ1-2	14	-	CASSQGTGGYGYTF	TGTGCCAGCAGCCAAGGGACAGGGGGCTATGGCTACACCTTC
TRBD2	TRBV7-2	TRBJ2-3	15	-	CASSLVSGGADTQYF	TGTGCCAGCAGCTTAGTTAGCGGGGGGGCTGATACGCAGTATTTT
-	TRBV28	TRBJ1-5	14	-	CASLTGKRNQPQHF	TGTGCCAGCCTTACAGGGAAACGCAATCAGCCCCAGCATTTT
TRBD1	TRBV19	TRBJ1-5	17	-	CASSKQGQGARNQPQHF	TGTGCCAGTAGCAAGCAGGGACAGGGGGCGCGCAATCAGCCCCAGCATTTT
TRBD2	TRBV5-1	TRBJ2-1	20	-	CASSQKPKMTSGTKYDEQFF	TGCGCCAGCAGCCAGAAGCCAAAGATGACTAGCGGGACCAAGTACGATGAGCAGTTCTTC
TRBD1	TRBV10-3	TRBJ1-1	16	-	CAIRKTGGDLSTEAFF	TGTGCCATCAGGAAAACAGGGGGAGACTTGAGCACTGAAGCTTTCTTT
-	TRBV5-1	TRBJ2-2	14	-	CASSLGQNTGELFF	TGCGCCAGCAGCTTGGGGCAGAACACCGGGGAGCTGTTTTTT
TRBD1	TRBV13	TRBJ1-2	18	-	CASSVRQGARGANYGYTF	TGTGCCAGCAGCGTGCGACAGGGGGCGAGAGGGGCTAACTATGGCTACACCTTC
-	TRBV6-6	TRBJ1-1	12	-	CATRGMNTEAFF	TGTGCCACTAGGGGGATGAACACTGAAGCTTTCTTT
TRBD2	TRBV15	TRBJ2-7	13	-	CATSRGEGGEQYF	TGTGCCACCAGCAGAGGGGAGGGTGGCGAGCAGTACTTC
TRBD2	TRBV2	TRBJ2-7	16	-	CASSRRASGGGDEQYF	TGTGCCAGCAGTCGACGAGCTAGCGGGGGTGGCGACGAGCAGTACTTC
-	TRBV7-2	TRBJ2-6	18	once	CASSLRWSGSGGANVLTF	TGTGCCAGCAGCTTACGGTGGTCGGGTAGCGGTGGGGCCAACGTCCTGACTTTC
-	TRBV6-1	TRBJ1-4	16	-	CASSGMTDATNEKLFF	TGTGCCAGCAGTGGGATGACAGACGCAACTAATGAAAAACTGTTTTTT
-	TRBV4-2	TRBJ1-4	16	-	CASASLRGRTNEKLFF	TGTGCCAGCGCGAGTCTCAGGGGAAGAACTAATGAAAAACTGTTTTTT
TRBD2	TRBV30	TRBJ2-5	18	-	CAWSVLALAGVRRETQYF	TGTGCCTGGAGTGTTTTGGCACTAGCGGGAGTGCGCCGAGAGACCCAGTACTTC
TRBD1	TRBV27	TRBJ1-3	15	-	CASSPTGGIGNTIYF	TGTGCCAGCAGCCCAACAGGGGGCATTGGAAACACCATATATTTT
-	TRBV4-1	TRBJ1-6	15	-	CASGQGWASNSPLHF	TGCGCCAGCGGTCAGGGGTGGGCGTCTAATTCACCCCTCCACTTT
TRBD1	TRBV15	TRBJ1-4	15	-	CATSTYGTVNEKLFF	TGTGCCACCAGCACGTATGGGACAGTTAATGAAAAACTGTTTTTT
TRBD2	TRBV25-1	TRBJ2-7	15	once	CASSDGSGNPYEQYF	TGTGCCAGCAGTGATGGTAGCGGGAACCCCTACGAGCAGTACTTC
-	TRBV10-3	TRBJ1-2	15	-	CAISESNQGNYGYTF	TGTGCCATCAGTGAGTCGAACCAGGGTAACTATGGCTACACCTTC
-	TRBV6-5	TRBJ1-5	15	-	CASSYGASSNQPQHF	TGTGCCAGCAGTTACGGGGCCTCTAGCAATCAGCCCCAGCATTTT
TRBD2	TRBV7-9	TRBJ2-1	15	-	CASSPRLATYNEQFF	TGTGCCAGCAGCCCTAGACTAGCAACCTACAATGAGCAGTTCTTC
-	TRBV6-4	TRBJ1-2	12	-	CASSDSSGGYTF	TGTGCCAGCAGTGACAGTTCCGGTGGCTACACCTTC
-	TRBV7-9	TRBJ2-7	15	-	CASSLGVGSSYEQYF	TGTGCCAGCAGCTTAGGGGTGGGGAGCTCCTACGAGCAGTACTTC
-	TRBV6-5	TRBJ1-1	12	-	CASSQGYTEAFF	TGTGCCAGCAGCCAGGGGTACACTGAAGCTTTCTTT
-	TRBV6-6	TRBJ1-3	12	-	CASSGSGNTIYF	TGTGCCAGCAGTGGTAGTGGAAACACCATATATTTT
TRBD2	TRBV2	TRBJ2-3	15	-	CASSLASGGTDTQYF	TGTGCCAGCAGTCTCGCTAGCGGGGGTACAGATACGCAGTATTTT
-	TRBV3-1/TRBV3-2	TRBJ2-5	13	-	CASSPDSQETQYF	TGTGCCAGCAGTCCGGACAGTCAAGAGACCCAGTACTTC
-	TRBV18	TRBJ1-4	14	-	CASSPTTGTPELFF	TGTGCCAGCTCACCAACTACAGGGACCCCCGAACTGTTTTTT
-	TRBV5-1	TRBJ1-1	13	-	CASSLEGGTEAFF	TGCGCCAGCAGCTTGGAGGGAGGCACTGAAGCTTTCTTT
TRBD2	TRBV10-1	TRBJ2-1	15	-	CASSDPGLAGGPQFF	TGCGCCAGCAGTGATCCGGGACTAGCGGGGGGTCCGCAGTTCTTC
TRBD1	TRBV27	TRBJ1-2	16	-	CASSDRDRGQYYGYTF	TGTGCCAGCAGTGACAGGGACAGGGGGCAATACTATGGCTACACCTTC
TRBD1	TRBV7-9	TRBJ1-3	16	-	CASSLGGQDSGNTIYF	TGTGCCAGCAGCTTAGGGGGACAGGACTCTGGAAACACCATATATTTT
TRBD2	TRBV7-9	TRBJ2-1	14	-	CASSFLAVNNEQFF	TGTGCCAGCAGCTTCCTAGCGGTAAACAATGAGCAGTTCTTC
-	TRBV7-2	TRBJ2-1	11	-	CASSPTDEQFF	TGTGCCAGCAGCCCAACGGATGAGCAGTTCTTC
-	TRBV6-1	TRBJ2-7	12	few	CASSEDRSVQYF	TGTGCCAGCAGTGAAGACCGTTCGGTGCAGTACTTC